These 9 T cell receptor beta chains came from one sample sequenced in a study of graft-versus-host responses after intestinal transplantation. The authors processed graft tissue to release intraepithelial and lamina propria lymphocytes. Here immunoSEQ multiplex PCR was the method, and the copy in TCRdb shows in-frame clones only, minus some. The sample has approximately 15,000 clones; around three fifths are singletons. The sample was ileum tissue, taken 524 days after transplant. The receptors derive from a human patient who received an intestinal transplant, so some T cells may come from the graft donor.

J is TRBJ2-5 and V is TRBV7-6; D gene unclear. Germline CDR1 SGHVS, CDR2 FNYEAQ. V was pared by 5 bases and J by 0 bases, with 13 bases between. This CDR3 has 15 amino acids. CDR3 DNA: TGTGCCAGCAGCCAAGTTGGCCTGTACCAAGAGACCCAGTACTTC. It yields the protein CASSQVGLYQETQYF.

This clone was detected only a few times. The V gene is TRBV30, the J gene TRBJ1-2; 10 bases agree with TRBD1. The CDR3 is made up of 14 amino acids. The trim removed 2 bases at V and 1 base at J, leaving 1 base unmatched. Germline loops: CDR1 GTSNPN, CDR2 SVGIG (reference sequence). This CDR3 is CAWSRDRGNYGYTF. CDR3 bases: TGTGCCTGGAGTCGGGACAGGGGTAACTATGGCTACACCTTC.

This clone was detected a few times. The chain is built from TRBV5-1 and TRBJ2-1; D is perhaps TRBD1 (5 bases). The CDR3 consists of 13 residues. Germline V gives CDR1 SGHRS, CDR2 YFSETQ. V dropped 1 base and J dropped 7 bases, with 9 bases sitting between them. Here the CDR3 DNA reads TGCGCCAGCAGCTTGACAGGCGATAATGAGCAGTTCTTC. Translating gives CASSLTGDNEQFF.

This clone occurred a few times. The CDR3 spells CAWSVPPLAPTQYF. The CDR3 DNA reads as TGTGCCTGGAGTGTACCCCCACTAGCGCCTACGCAGTATTTT. The V and J genes are TRBV30 and TRBJ2-3; TRBD2 matches at 7 bases. CDR3 length: 14 residues. Germline CDR1 and CDR2: GTSNPN and SVGIG (reference sequence). Trimming at V came to 0 bases and at J to 8 bases, leaving 8 bases not matched to a gene.

This clone was detected only a few times. The same CDR3 arises from other DNA sequences in this sample as well. The chain has TRBV11-2 and TRBJ1-3; tentative D call: TRBD1 (5 bases). Trimming took 1 base from V and 0 from J, leaving 7 bases between them. The V gene's germline CDR1 is SGHAT and CDR2 FQNNGV. The CDR3 is made up of 15 amino acids. The CDR3 spells CASSLGGVSGNTIYF. CDR3 coding DNA: TGTGCCAGCAGCTTAGGGGGCGTCTCTGGAAACACCATATATTTT.

The rearrangement uses TRBV5-6 and TRBJ2-7; TRBD1 matches 8 bases. V was clipped by 0 bases and J by 2 bases; unmatched bases: 4. The germline V gene has CDR1 SGHDT and CDR2 YYEEEE. This CDR3 region has 15 residues. The CDR3 reads CASSLGQGTPYEQYF. CDR3 coding DNA: TGTGCCAGCAGCTTGGGACAGGGGACTCCCTACGAGCAGTACTTC.

The chain combines TRBV19 with TRBJ2-1, with 15 bases identical to TRBD2. The CDR3 has 17 residues. Germline CDR1 is LNHDA and CDR2 is SQIVND (reference sequence). Unmatched junction bases numbered 7, after V lost 3 bases and J lost 7 bases. The CDR3 coding sequence is TGTGCCAGTAGTATCGGACTAGCGGGGGGGCCTGGTAATGAGCAGTTCTTC. This gives the protein CASSIGLAGGPGNEQFF.

CDR3: CAAQGVNYGYTF. The CDR3, as DNA: TGTGCCGCCCAGGGGGTAAACTATGGCTACACCTTC. The rearrangement links TRBV28 to TRBJ1-2; 7 positions match TRBD1. The V gene end was trimmed by 11 bases and the J gene end by 2 bases; junction bases not matched to a gene: 5. CDR3 length: 12 residues. The germline gives CDR1 MDHEN, CDR2 SYDVKM.

The chain has TRBV6-5 and TRBJ1-2, with 11 bases matching TRBD1. Germline-derived CDR1 and CDR2 are MNHEY and SVGAGI. This CDR3 spans 14 amino acids. The J segment lost 6 bases and the V segment lost 5 bases, leaving 5 bases of the junction unmatched. The CDR3: CASSPGQGGNGYTF. The CDR3 DNA sequence: TGTGCCAGCAGTCCGGGACAGGGGGGTAATGGCTACACCTTC.